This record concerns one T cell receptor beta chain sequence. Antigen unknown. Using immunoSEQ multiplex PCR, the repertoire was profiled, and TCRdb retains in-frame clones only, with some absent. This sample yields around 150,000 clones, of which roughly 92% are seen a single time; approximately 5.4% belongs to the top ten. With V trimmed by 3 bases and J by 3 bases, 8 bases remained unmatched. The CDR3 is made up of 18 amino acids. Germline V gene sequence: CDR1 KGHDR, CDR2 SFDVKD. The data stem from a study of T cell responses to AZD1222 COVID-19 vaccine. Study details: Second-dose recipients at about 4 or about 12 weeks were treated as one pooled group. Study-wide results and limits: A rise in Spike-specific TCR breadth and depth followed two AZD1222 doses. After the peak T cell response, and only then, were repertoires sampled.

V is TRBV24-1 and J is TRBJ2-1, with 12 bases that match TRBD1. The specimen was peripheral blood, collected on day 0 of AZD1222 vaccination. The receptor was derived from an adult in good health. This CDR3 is CATSDRSGQGAFYNEQFF. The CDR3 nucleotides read TGTGCCACCAGTGATCGATCGGGACAGGGGGCGTTCTACAATGAGCAGTTCTTC.